Listed here are 17 T cell receptor beta chains from one sample, sequenced in a study of blood T cell repertoires in COVID-19. Some clones are missing from TCRdb's copy, which holds only in-frame ones; the method was immunoSEQ multiplex PCR. Of fewer than 65,000 clones listed, less than 85% are singletons. Specimen: peripheral blood. The receptors derive from a human donor in a cohort sampled during active COVID-19.

The chain joins TRBV7-9 to TRBJ1-3; D call uncertain. V gave up 3 bases and J gave up 0 bases, with 9 bases separating them. The CDR3 is 15 residues long. The germline gives CDR1 SEHNR, CDR2 FQNEAQ (reference sequence). CDR3: CASSFGSPSGNTIYF. CDR3 DNA: TGTGCCAGCAGCTTCGGGTCCCCCTCTGGAAACACCATATATTTT.

This chain connects TRBV5-1 to TRBJ1-2; D may be TRBD1 (5 bases). V shed 7 bases and J shed 6 bases, with 25 bases lying between them. CDR3 length equals 16 residues. Germline CDR1 and CDR2: SGHRS and YFSETQ. In nucleotides, the CDR3 is TGCGCCAGCGCCCCGGAGGGGCTATTCACGATAAATGGCTACACCTTC. Amino acid sequence: CASAPEGLFTINGYTF.

The chain links TRBV18 to TRBJ2-6; D is perhaps TRBD1 (8 bases). V was pared by 2 bases and J by 2 bases, with 10 bases between. There are 16 residues in the CDR3. Germline V gene data show CDR1 as KGHSH and CDR2 as LQKENI. CDR3 loop: CASSPTGGAGANVLTF. The DNA for the CDR3 is TGTGCCAGCTCACCAACAGGGGGGGCTGGGGCCAACGTCCTGACTTTC.

V gene TRBV19 combines with J gene TRBJ2-1; 9 bases fit TRBD1. With V trimmed by 10 bases and J by 6 bases, 10 bases remained unmatched. In germline, CDR1 is LNHDA, CDR2 SQIVND (reference sequence). CDR3 size: 14 residues. The CDR3 DNA is TGTGCCACCAGCCGGGACAGGGCCGGCAATGAGCAGTTCTTC. This codes for CATSRDRAGNEQFF.

The table lists this clone with a count of one. The rearrangement uses TRBV7-6 and TRBJ1-3; possible D gene TRBD1, 5 bases. V was clipped by 2 bases and J by 4 bases, with 12 bases between them. Germline V gene sequence: CDR1 SGHVS, CDR2 FNYEAQ. This CDR3 spans 15 amino acids. In DNA, the CDR3 is TGTGCCAGCAGCTTATCAGGGCAGCGCGGAAACACCATATATTTT. Translation gives CASSLSGQRGNTIYF.

J is TRBJ1-6 and V is TRBV6-5; the D gene is possibly TRBD1 (6 bases). CDR3 size: 14 residues. Trimming pared 2 bases from V and 9 bases from J, leaving 11 bases between. The V gene's germline CDR1 is MNHEY and CDR2 SVGAGI. CDR3 DNA sequence: TGTGCCAGCAGTTACGGCCAGGGGAGTTCACCCCTCCACTTT. Translated: CASSYGQGSSPLHF.

V gene TRBV5-4 combines with J gene TRBJ2-7; D unclear. The CDR3 loop spans 13 amino acids. V gave up 0 bases and J gave up 1 base, with 5 bases separating them. From germline, CDR1 is SGHNT and CDR2 YYREEE (reference sequence). This CDR3 is CASSLDRSYEQYF. CDR3 coding DNA: TGTGCCAGCAGCTTGGACAGATCCTACGAGCAGTACTTC.

CDR3 nucleotide sequence: TGTGCCAGCAGTGAGCAGAATAGCAATCAGCCCCAGCATTTT. This sequence encodes CASSEQNSNQPQHF. This sequence joins TRBV2 and TRBJ1-5; D remains unclear. In germline, CDR1 is SNHLY, CDR2 FYNNEI. V lost 3 bases, J lost 0 bases, and 6 bases lay in between. CDR3 length: 14 amino acids.

Only a few counts were recorded for this clone. J is TRBJ2-5 and V is TRBV3-1 (or the pseudogene TRBV3-2), with 14 bases identical to TRBD2. Germline V gene sequence: CDR1 LGHDT, CDR2 YNNKEL (reference sequence). This CDR3 is built from 16 residues. V was clipped by 4 bases and J by 0 bases; unmatched bases: 1. In DNA form, the CDR3 reads TGTGCCAGCAGCCGACTAGCGGGGGGGTACCAAGAGACCCAGTACTTC. Its protein is CASSRLAGGYQETQYF.

This clone was counted a few times. This chain connects TRBV7-2 to TRBJ2-1; 12 bases align to TRBD2. V trimming: 7 bases; J trimming: 8 bases; junction bases outside the gene matches: 3. Germline loops: CDR1 SGHTA, CDR2 FQGNSA. This CDR3 is 13 amino acids long. The CDR3 nucleotides are TGTGCCAGCACTCTAGCGGGGGGGGATGAGCAGTTCTTC. Translated, it gives CASTLAGGDEQFF.

The table lists this clone with a few counts. The chain couples TRBV7-2 to TRBJ1-6; 8 bases fit TRBD1. Germline V lookup: CDR1 SGHTA, CDR2 FQGNSA. J lost 7 bases, V lost 1 base, and 6 bases had no gene match. CDR3 length equals 16 residues. Written as DNA, the CDR3 is TGTGCCAGCAGCTTAGTGGGGCAGGGGGCGAATTCACCCCTCCACTTT. The encoded protein is CASSLVGQGANSPLHF.

The CDR3 reads CASSVQPAGSGELFF. In DNA form, the CDR3 reads TGCGCCAGCAGCGTCCAACCTGCGGGGTCCGGGGAGCTGTTTTTT. The chain uses TRBV5-1 and TRBJ2-2, with D possibly matching TRBD2 (6 bases). Germline V gives CDR1 SGHRS, CDR2 YFSETQ. This CDR3 has 15 residues. V was cut by 4 bases and J by 6 bases, with 16 bases left in between.

The chain joins TRBV6-5 to TRBJ1-1; 10 bases agree with TRBD1. Germline assignment: CDR1 MNHEY and CDR2 SVGAGI. The CDR3 has 16 amino acids. J was trimmed by 6 bases and V by 0 bases; bases with no gene match: 7. The CDR3 reads CASSYSNDRGPAEAFF. DNA of the CDR3: TGTGCCAGCAGTTACTCTAACGACAGGGGGCCGGCTGAAGCTTTCTTT.

This rearrangement joins TRBV6-6 to TRBJ2-7; 8 bases match TRBD1. Losses at the gene ends were 10 bases for V and 4 bases for J; bases not matched to a gene: 6. The CDR3 contains 12 residues. In germline, CDR1 is MNHNY, CDR2 SVGAGI (reference sequence). The CDR3 DNA is TGTGCCATCCAGGGGGCGGTGTACGAGCAGTACTTC. It is translated as CAIQGAVYEQYF.

The chain recombines TRBV7-2 with TRBJ2-7; the match to TRBD1 covers 9 bases. The CDR3 has 14 amino acids. Germline lookup yields CDR1 SGHTA and CDR2 FQGNSA. The J segment lost 2 bases and the V segment lost 5 bases, leaving 4 bases of the junction unmatched. The CDR3 DNA sequence: TGTGCCAGCAGCCCTGGGACAGGGCCCTACGAGCAGTACTTC. This sequence encodes CASSPGTGPYEQYF. The whole variable domain, remainder taken from reference TRBV7-2 and TRBJ2-7, is GAGVSQSPSNKVTEKGKDVELRCDPISGHTALYWYRQSLGQGLEFLIYFQGNSAPDKSGLPSDRFSAERTGGSVSTLTIQRTQQEDSAVYLCASSPGTGPYEQYFGPGTRLTVT.

This chain joins TRBV7-2 and TRBJ1-2, with a tentative D call TRBD1 (6 bases). The V gene lost 4 bases and the J gene lost 3 bases, with 12 bases spanning the gap. Germline CDR1 is SGHTA and CDR2 is FQGNSA. The CDR3 is 14 residues long. This CDR3 reads CASSSGVGYYGYTF. DNA for the CDR3: TGTGCCAGCAGCTCAGGGGTTGGGTACTATGGCTACACCTTC.

This clone showed up just once. This rearrangement joins TRBV7-2 to TRBJ2-3; 10 bases align to TRBD1. The CDR3 consists of 16 residues. V lost 2 bases to trimming and J lost 2 bases; unmatched junction nucleotides: 4. The germline gives CDR1 SGHTA, CDR2 FQGNSA. This chain's CDR3 is CASSLMTGGLTDTQYF. The CDR3 DNA follows: TGTGCCAGCAGCTTAATGACAGGGGGCCTCACAGATACGCAGTATTTT. Filled out from reference TRBV7-2 and TRBJ2-3, the complete variable domain reads GAGVSQSPSNKVTEKGKDVELRCDPISGHTALYWYRQSLGQGLEFLIYFQGNSAPDKSGLPSDRFSAERTGGSVSTLTIQRTQQEDSAVYLCASSLMTGGLTDTQYFGPGTRLTVL.